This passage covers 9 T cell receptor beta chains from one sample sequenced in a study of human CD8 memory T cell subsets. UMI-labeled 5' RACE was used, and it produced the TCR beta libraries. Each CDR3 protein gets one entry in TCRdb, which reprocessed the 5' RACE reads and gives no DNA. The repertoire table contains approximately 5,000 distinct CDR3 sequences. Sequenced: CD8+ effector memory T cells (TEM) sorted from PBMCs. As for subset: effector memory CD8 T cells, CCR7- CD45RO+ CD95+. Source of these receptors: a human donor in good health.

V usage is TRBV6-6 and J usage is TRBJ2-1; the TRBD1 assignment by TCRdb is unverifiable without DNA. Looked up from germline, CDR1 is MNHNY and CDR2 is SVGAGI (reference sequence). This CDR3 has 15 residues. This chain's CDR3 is CASSIPHDGGNEQFF.

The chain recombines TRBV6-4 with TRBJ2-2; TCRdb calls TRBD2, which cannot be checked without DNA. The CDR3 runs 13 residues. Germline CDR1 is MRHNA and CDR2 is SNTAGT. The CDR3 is CASSPSGAGELFF.

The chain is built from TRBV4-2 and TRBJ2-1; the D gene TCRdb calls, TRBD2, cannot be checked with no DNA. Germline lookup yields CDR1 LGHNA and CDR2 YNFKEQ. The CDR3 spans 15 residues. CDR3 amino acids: CASSQEEAGGNEQFF.

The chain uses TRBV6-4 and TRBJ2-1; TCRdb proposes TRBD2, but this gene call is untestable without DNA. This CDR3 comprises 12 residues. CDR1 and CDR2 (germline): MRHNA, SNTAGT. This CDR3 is CASSEREGEQFF.

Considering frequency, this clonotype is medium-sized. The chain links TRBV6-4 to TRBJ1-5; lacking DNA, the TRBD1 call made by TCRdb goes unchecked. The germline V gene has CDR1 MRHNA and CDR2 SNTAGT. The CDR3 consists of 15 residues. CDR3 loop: CASSESTGMNQPQHF.

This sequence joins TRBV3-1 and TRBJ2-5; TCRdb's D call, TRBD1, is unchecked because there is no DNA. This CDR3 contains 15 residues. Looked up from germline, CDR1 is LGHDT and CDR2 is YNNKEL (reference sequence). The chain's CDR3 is CASSPGRGDQETQYF.

The CDR3 sequence: CASSDSAGVGKNIQYF. The V gene is TRBV6-4, the J gene TRBJ2-4; TCRdb indicates TRBD2, and absent DNA this call remains unverified. CDR1 is MRHNA and CDR2 is SNTAGT in the germline V gene. The CDR3 covers 16 residues.

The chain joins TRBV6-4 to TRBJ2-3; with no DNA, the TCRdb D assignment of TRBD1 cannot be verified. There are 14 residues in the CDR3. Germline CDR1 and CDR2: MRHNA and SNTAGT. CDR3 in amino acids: CASSGQGAPDTQYF.

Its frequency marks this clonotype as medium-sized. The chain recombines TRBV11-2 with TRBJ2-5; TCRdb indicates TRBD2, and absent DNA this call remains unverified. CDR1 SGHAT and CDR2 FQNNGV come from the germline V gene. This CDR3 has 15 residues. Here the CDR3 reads CASSFGAGDIETQYF.